This TCR beta chain was observed in a study of beta chain features in type 1 diabetes. Study conclusions and caveats: Naive, central memory and Treg TCRB repertoires seemed to resemble each other more closely in patients than they did in healthy donors.

The CDR3 loop spans 13 amino acids. Trimming stripped 0 bases from V and 4 bases from J, with 7 bases between. The germline V gene has CDR1 SGHRS and CDR2 YFSETQ. Expressed TCRB transcripts were sequenced because the entire RNA isolate underwent reverse transcription. Some clones are missing from TCRdb's copy, which holds only in-frame ones; the method was immunoSEQ multiplex PCR. Found here are 300,000 to 350,000 clones, approximately 8.2% of them singletons; the top ten hold 0.44%. Comment on this clone: Antigen: not known. This CDR3 is also generated by other DNA sequences in the sample.

The TCR originated in a woman aged 18 to 35 in good health. Sequences were obtained from central memory CD4+ T cells from blood. The chain uses TRBV5-1 and TRBJ2-5, with a tentative D call TRBD2 (5 bases). The CDR3 region is CASSLGAGETQYF. The CDR3 nucleotides read TGCGCCAGCAGCTTGGGCGCGGGAGAGACCCAGTACTTC.